Following are 28 T cell receptor beta chains from one sample sequenced in a study of early T cells in non-severe SARS-CoV-2 infection. MiXCR, applied by TCRdb to the 5' RACE reads, yields one record per CDR3 protein. The top ten clones hold 1.2% of a sample with some 62,000 distinct CDR3 sequences, approximately 9% of them seen once. Sequencing was performed on whole blood. The receptors shown here come from an adult who was a healthcare worker with PCR-confirmed SARS-CoV-2 infection or an uninfected control (not recorded which).

This clonotype was observed at least ten times. This chain uses TRBV19 with TRBJ2-1; 10 nucleotides match TRBD2. Germline V gene data show CDR1 as LNHDA and CDR2 as SQIVND (reference sequence). The length of the CDR3 is 16 residues. The V and J ends lost 11 bases and 4 bases, in that order; junction bases with no gene match: 14. The CDR3 DNA is TGTGCCGCTGGCGGAGAACTAGCGGGGACTTACAATGAGCAGTTCTTC. Its protein product is CAAGGELAGTYNEQFF.

This clonotype was seen repeatedly, ten times or more. The V and J genes are TRBV7-9 and TRBJ1-1; tentative D call: TRBD1 (6 bases). With 11 bases removed from V and 4 bases from J, the gap between germline ends came to 14 bases. CDR1 and CDR2 from the germline V gene are SEHNR and FQNEAQ (reference sequence). This CDR3 has 12 residues. This CDR3 is CAGQQGGTEAFF. The CDR3 DNA reads TGTGCCGGTCAACAGGGTGGCACTGAAGCTTTCTTT. The full variable domain, in which reference TRBV7-9 and TRBJ1-1 provide the parts outside the CDR3, is DTGVSQNPRHKITKRGQNVTFRCDPISEHNRLYWYRQTLGQGPEFLTYFQNEAQLEKSRLLSDRFSAERPKGSFSTLEIQRTEQGDSAMYLCAGQQGGTEAFFGQGTRLTVV.

This clonotype was observed a few times. The J gene is TRBJ2-7, the V gene TRBV11-2; 8 nucleotides align to TRBD1. Germline trimming cut 5 bases from V and 5 bases from J; bases unmatched to any gene: 5. Germline loops: CDR1 SGHAT, CDR2 FQNNGV. The CDR3 runs to 13 residues. The CDR3 sequence is CASSVTGVNEQYV. In nucleotides, the CDR3 is TGTGCCAGCAGCGTGACAGGGGTAAACGAGCAGTACGTC.

This clonotype showed up just a few times. As DNA, the CDR3 is TGTGCCAGCAGCTTCGGCGGCTCCTACGAGCAGTACGTC. This gives the protein CASSFGGSYEQYV. The rearrangement joins TRBV5-6 to TRBJ2-7, with no clear D. The V end was cut by 2 bases, the J end by 0 bases, with 6 bases between. CDR1 and CDR2 from the germline V gene are SGHDT and YYEEEE. There are 13 residues in the CDR3.

The CDR3 spells CASSFDGELETQYF. In DNA, the CDR3 is TGCGCCAGCAGCTTTGACGGGGAATTAGAGACCCAGTACTTC. The chain recombines TRBV5-1 with TRBJ2-5, with TRBD2 as a possible D gene (5 bases). With 2 bases removed from V and 4 bases from J, the gap between germline ends came to 12 bases. CDR1 is SGHRS and CDR2 is YFSETQ in the germline V gene. CDR3 size: 14 residues.

Many counts were recorded for this clonotype. The junction shows a germline mismatch at one end, possibly a read error. The chain employs TRBV10-2 and TRBJ2-3; D assignment may be TRBD1 or TRBD2 (5 bases each). Germline loops: CDR1 WSHSY, CDR2 SAAADI. CDR3 length equals 15 residues. The DNA of the CDR3 is TGCGCCAGCATTGAGGGACCGACCCCGTCCGATACGCAGTATTTT. Its protein is CASIEGPTPSDTQYF.

This clonotype has only a few counts. CDR3 residues: CASSYGRREQYV. The CDR3 DNA is TGTGCCAGCAGTTACGGCAGGAGGGAGCAGTACGTC. The gene calls are TRBV6-2 or TRBV6-3 and TRBJ2-7; possibly TRBD2 for D (5 bases). Germline CDR1 MNHEY, CDR2 SVGEGT. Trimming took 2 bases from V and 7 from J, leaving 9 bases between them. The length of the CDR3 is 12 residues.

This clonotype was counted only a few times. The V and J genes are TRBV4-1 and TRBJ2-1, with 10 nucleotides matching TRBD2. V dropped 1 base and J dropped 15; count of bases not matched to a gene: 3. Germline V lookup: CDR1 MGHRA, CDR2 YSYEKL. This CDR3 is 12 amino acids long. The CDR3, as DNA: TGCGCCAGCAGCCAAGTGGGACTAGCGAGGTTCTTC. This translates into CASSQVGLARFF.

This clonotype was detected many times. The J gene is TRBJ1-5, the V gene TRBV20-1; 7 nucleotides align to TRBD1. Germline V CDR1 and CDR2: DFQATT, SNEGSKA (reference sequence). This CDR3 contains 15 residues. J gave up 0 bases and V 6 bases, and 8 bases lay outside the gene matches. The CDR3 DNA follows: TGCAGTGCCGAGTCGAGGGACAGTAGCAATCAGCCCCAGCATTTT. Translation: CSAESRDSSNQPQHF.

This clonotype was observed a few times. The chain employs TRBV27 and TRBJ2-1; D remains unclear. This CDR3 contains 13 residues. The germline V gene encodes CDR1 MNHEY and CDR2 SMNVEV (reference sequence). Trimming took 0 bases from V and 9 from J, leaving 9 bases between them. The CDR3 bases are TGTGCCAGCAGTTTATCAGGGCGAGCTGAGCAGTTCTTC. Translation: CASSLSGRAEQFF.

This clonotype was seen many times. The CDR3 loop is CASNGRGHSGANVLTF. The CDR3 coding sequence is TGTGCCAGCAATGGCAGGGGGCACTCTGGGGCCAACGTCCTGACTTTC. The chain links TRBV2 to TRBJ2-6; 8 bases are a match to TRBD1. From germline, CDR1 is SNHLY and CDR2 FYNNEI. Germline trimming cut 7 bases from V and 0 bases from J; bases unmatched to any gene: 5. This CDR3 contains 16 residues. Full variable domain (outside the CDR3, taken from reference TRBV2 and TRBJ2-6): EPEVTQTPSHQVTQMGQEVILRCVPISNHLYFYWYRQILGQKVEFLVSFYNNEISEKSEIFDDQFSVERPDGSNFTLKIRSTKLEDSAMYFCASNGRGHSGANVLTFGAGSRLTVL.

The gene calls are TRBV7-8 and TRBJ2-5, with D possibly TRBD2 on 5 matching bases. Per germline, CDR1 SGHVS and CDR2 FQNEAQ. The V gene lost 3 bases and the J gene lost 2 bases, with 10 bases spanning the gap. The CDR3 is 14 residues long. CDR3 nucleotide sequence: TGTGCCAGCAGCTTTGTGGACTGGCAAGAGACCCAGTACTTC. Translation: CASSFVDWQETQYF. Supplemented by reference TRBV7-8 and TRBJ2-5, the full variable domain reads GAGVSQSPRYKVAKRGQDVALRCDPISGHVSLFWYQQALGQGPEFLTYFQNEAQLDKSGLPSDRFFAERPEGSVSTLKIQRTQQEDSAVYLCASSFVDWQETQYFGPGTRLLVL.

This clonotype occurred a few times. The chain employs TRBV12-3 or TRBV12-4 and TRBJ2-5, with TRBD1 matching over 9 bases. The CDR3 contains 16 residues. V lost 3 bases, J lost 5 bases, and 10 bases stayed unmatched. The CDR3 loop reads CASSFSRGTGTETQYF. CDR3 DNA sequence: TGTGCCAGCAGTTTTTCGCGGGGGACAGGGACGGAGACCCAGTACTTC.

There are many counts of this clonotype. The genes are TRBV3-1 and TRBJ1-2; 7 bases fit TRBD1. Germline trimming cut 6 bases from V and 6 bases from J; bases unmatched to any gene: 10. This CDR3 spans 14 amino acids. Germline-derived CDR1 and CDR2 are LGHDT and YNNKEL (reference sequence). The CDR3 DNA sequence: TGTGCCAGCAGGCAGACCAGGGGGGTAGATGGCTACACCTTC. Translating gives CASRQTRGVDGYTF.

This clonotype has a count of ten or more. The rearrangement joins TRBV29-1 to TRBJ2-5; 8 positions agree with TRBD2. CDR1 and CDR2 from the germline V gene are SQVTM and ANQGSEA. The ends lost 2 bases at V and 5 bases at J; junction bases unmatched: 1. This CDR3 spans 12 amino acids. The CDR3 reads CSVESGGETQYF. The CDR3 region has the DNA TGCAGCGTTGAATCGGGGGGGGAGACCCAGTACTTC.

The V and J genes are TRBV12-3 or TRBV12-4 and TRBJ2-5; no definite D call. The CDR3 consists of 14 residues. Trimming cost V 5 bases and J 3 bases, with 13 bases left between them. The CDR3 DNA reads as TGTGCCAGCAGTACTGCAGGCTCGGAAGAGACCCAGTACTTC. It yields the protein CASSTAGSEETQYF.

This clonotype was counted only a few times. CDR3 bases: TGTGCCAGCAGTTTAGGACAGGGGATCAGCAATCAGCCCCAGCATTTT. This gives the protein CASSLGQGISNQPQHF. J is TRBJ1-5 and V is TRBV12-3 or TRBV12-4; 8 bases are shared with TRBD1. With V trimmed by 1 base and J by 1 base, 3 bases remained unmatched. There are 16 residues in the CDR3.

The chain joins TRBV12-3 or TRBV12-4 to TRBJ1-1; D is unclear. Trimming removed 2 bases from V and 4 bases from J, with 8 bases in between. The CDR3 contains 13 residues. As DNA, the CDR3 is TGTGCCAGCAGTTTATCGATGGGCACTGAAGCTTTCTTT. Protein: CASSLSMGTEAFF.

This clonotype was detected a few times. This sequence joins TRBV20-1 and TRBJ1-1; TRBD1 agrees at 9 bases. The ends lost 4 bases at V and 4 bases at J; junction bases unmatched: 19. The length of the CDR3 is 18 residues. Germline V gene data show CDR1 as DFQATT and CDR2 as SNEGSKA (reference sequence). The CDR3 sequence is CSATYPAQGANLGTEAFF. CDR3 nucleotide sequence: TGCAGTGCTACTTACCCTGCACAGGGGGCTAACTTGGGCACTGAAGCTTTCTTT.

V gene TRBV18 combines with J gene TRBJ2-1, with TRBD1 identical over 10 bases. Germline loops: CDR1 KGHSH, CDR2 LQKENI. V dropped 4 bases and J dropped 2; count of bases not matched to a gene: 2. The CDR3 totals 15 residues. The CDR3 is CASSLGQGAYNEQFF. The CDR3 region has the DNA TGTGCCAGCTCACTAGGACAGGGGGCCTACAATGAGCAGTTCTTC.

This clonotype has only a few counts. The chain uses TRBV11-2 and TRBJ1-1; TRBD1 is a possible D gene (6 bases). The V and J ends lost 5 bases and 3 bases respectively, with 28 bases between them. The CDR3 covers 19 residues. Germline loops: CDR1 SGHAT, CDR2 FQNNGV. As DNA, the CDR3 is TGTGCCAGCAGCCGCCGACCGGCGGGGGCTCACGGAGGGTACACTGAAGCTTTCTTT. This encodes CASSRRPAGAHGGYTEAFF.

The rearrangement joins TRBV7-6 to TRBJ2-3; 12 bases agree with TRBD2. CDR1 and CDR2 (germline): SGHVS, FNYEAQ. The length of the CDR3 is 21 residues. V trimming: 5 bases; J trimming: 0 bases; junction bases outside the gene matches: 18. The CDR3: CASSRDSTSGGFPASTDTQYF. The CDR3 bases are TGTGCCAGCAGCAGAGATTCGACTAGCGGGGGCTTCCCAGCTAGCACAGATACGCAGTATTTT.

This clonotype was seen a few times. The rearrangement links TRBV27 to TRBJ2-1, with D tentatively TRBD1 (5 bases). Germline lookup yields CDR1 MNHEY and CDR2 SMNVEV (reference sequence). Trimming shortened V by 8 bases and J by 2 bases, and 10 bases separated the two germline ends. The CDR3 is 13 residues long. CDR3 in amino acids: CASGAAPYNEQFF. The CDR3 DNA sequence: TGTGCCAGCGGGGCCGCCCCCTACAATGAGCAGTTCTTC.

This clonotype was detected a few times. The rearrangement uses TRBV9 and TRBJ2-3, with D possibly matching TRBD1 (5 bases). Germline CDR1 and CDR2: SGDLS and YYNGEE. V lost 1 base, J lost 0 bases, and 15 bases lay in between. The CDR3 loop spans 17 amino acids. The CDR3 protein is CASSVYADRFSTDTQYF. CDR3 sequence (DNA): TGTGCCAGCAGCGTATACGCCGACAGATTTAGCACAGATACGCAGTATTTT.

This clonotype was seen a few times. The genes are TRBV7-9 and TRBJ2-3; D not certain. Germline loops: CDR1 SEHNR, CDR2 FQNEAQ (reference sequence). With 5 bases removed from V and 7 bases from J, the gap between germline ends came to 25 bases. This CDR3 spans 17 amino acids. The CDR3 nucleotides are TGTGCCAGCAGCCCCGTCCCCTATGCTCTTGAGATATATACGCAGTATTTT. It translates to CASSPVPYALEIYTQYF.

This clonotype was detected many times. The chain has TRBV19 and TRBJ2-1, with 9 bases that match TRBD2. The CDR3 covers 14 residues. Germline loops: CDR1 LNHDA, CDR2 SQIVND (reference sequence). V shed 4 bases and J 14 bases; nucleotides not matched to a gene: 12. The CDR3: CASSRLAGAPSEFF. The CDR3 DNA reads TGTGCCAGTAGTAGATTAGCGGGGGCGCCCTCTGAGTTCTTC.

This clonotype qualifies as medium-sized. The rearrangement joins TRBV5-1 to TRBJ1-1; D perhaps matches TRBD1 (6 bases). CDR3 length: 17 residues. Looked up from germline, CDR1 is SGHRS and CDR2 is YFSETQ. The germline V and J ends were trimmed by 0 bases and 4 bases, with 19 bases remaining between them. For the CDR3, the DNA is TGCGCCAGCAGCTTGGGGACCCGGGGGATACAGGGCACTGAAGCTTTCTTT. Its translation is CASSLGTRGIQGTEAFF.

In DNA form, the CDR3 reads TGCGCCAGCAGCCAACCCCGGACAGGGGTGACAGATACGCAGTATTTT. Protein sequence: CASSQPRTGVTDTQYF. V and J are TRBV4-1 and TRBJ2-3; 9 bases are a match to TRBD1. Germline CDR1 reads MGHRA; CDR2 reads YSYEKL. Trimming at V came to 2 bases and at J to 3 bases, leaving 6 bases not matched to a gene. This CDR3 is built from 16 residues.